This T cell receptor (beta chain) was captured by sequencing in a study of T cells in women clearing cervical HPV infection. Whole-study context: Donors had HPV16-related CIN3 or worse; 2 had invasive cancer.

Turning to this clone: Sequencing ends 3 residues short of the CDR3 end; the germline J gene provides the rest.

The CDR3 runs 14 residues. With V trimmed by 5 bases and J by 8 bases, 8 bases remained unmatched. Germline V gene data show CDR1 as SGHAT and CDR2 as FQNNGV. Using immunoSEQ multiplex PCR, the repertoire was profiled, and TCRdb retains in-frame clones only, with some absent. This sample's table reports some 30,000 clones. This receptor was taken from a woman between 18 and 70 years old with a cervical HPV16 infection that either progressed to CIN3+ or cleared (not recorded which). Sequenced input: blood buffy coat. V gene TRBV11-2 combines with J gene TRBJ2-1; 8 bases map to TRBD2. The CDR3 region is CASSLTGGEHEQFF. Incomplete CDR3 DNA: TGTGCCAGCAGCCTTACGGGGGGGGAGCATGAG. Full variable domain (missing parts from reference TRBV11-2 and TRBJ2-1): EAGVAQSPRYKIIEKRQSVAFWCNPISGHATLYWYQQILGQGPKLLIQFQNNGVVDDSQLPKDRFSAERLKGVDSTLKIQPAKLEDSAVYLCASSLTGGEHEQFFGPGTRLTVL.